The entry that follows covers one T cell receptor beta chain sequence. What it binds is unknown. The data belong to a study of monozygotic twins with inflammatory bowel disease. General study findings and limits: Inverse Simpson values showed less TCRbeta diversity in IBD patients than in their healthy co-twins.

After re-calling the 5' RACE reads, TCRdb lists one entry per CDR3 protein, DNA absent. This repertoire includes some 210,000 distinct CDR3 sequences. The CDR3 is made up of 13 amino acids. Germline V gene sequence: CDR1 SQVTM, CDR2 ANQGSEA. The rearrangement uses TRBV29-1 and TRBJ1-2. The sample consisted of blood. The TCR was taken from a human donor with ulcerative colitis or Crohn's disease, or a healthy co-twin of an affected twin (not recorded which). CDR3 residues: CSVEGLEVYGYTF.